The rows below give T cell receptor beta chains drawn from one sample of a study of OX40 agonist ivuxolimab in advanced cancers. Assay used: immunoSEQ multiplex PCR; TCRdb lists only in-frame clones, some missing. The sample has 50,000 to 55,000 clones, nearly 80% seen once. Specimen: CD4+ or CD8+ T cells sorted from blood, collected in a trial of the OX40 agonist ivuxolimab. These receptor sequences come from an adult with an advanced solid tumor such as melanoma, head and neck, liver or kidney cancer. The CDR3 runs from the conserved cysteine through the conserved F or W. D genes are given only for firm matches. Rows give clone size only sometimes, using once, few, many, or a class for an expanded clone.

CDR3 protein: CASSLHDRALGYTF
CDR3 DNA: TGTGCCAGCAGCCTCCACGACAGGGCTTTAGGCTACACCTTC
V gene: TRBV7-9
clone size: once
D gene: TRBD1
CDR3 length: 14
J gene: TRBJ1-2

CDR3 protein: CASSLQAHLIYGYTF
CDR3 DNA: TGTGCCAGCAGTTTACAGGCCCACCTTATCTATGGCTACACCTTC
V gene: TRBV27
clone size: once
D gene: -
CDR3 length: 15
J gene: TRBJ1-2

CDR3 protein: CASSQGLNEQFF
CDR3 DNA: TGTGCCAGCTCACAAGGACTTAATGAGCAGTTCTTC
V gene: TRBV18
clone size: -
D gene: -
CDR3 length: 12
J gene: TRBJ2-1

CDR3 protein: CSAGTGSGELFF
CDR3 DNA: TGCAGCGCAGGGACAGGGTCAGGGGAGCTGTTTTTT
V gene: TRBV29-1
clone size: -
D gene: TRBD1
CDR3 length: 12
J gene: TRBJ2-2

CDR3 protein: CASSLARNQPQHF
CDR3 DNA: TGTGCCAGCAGCTTAGCCCGGAATCAGCCCCAGCATTTT
V gene: TRBV7-2
clone size: -
D gene: -
CDR3 length: 13
J gene: TRBJ1-5

CDR3 protein: CASSLAPGLAGDEQYF
CDR3 DNA: TGTGCCAGCAGCTTAGCACCGGGACTAGCGGGCGACGAGCAGTACTTC
V gene: TRBV7-8
clone size: -
D gene: TRBD2
CDR3 length: 16
J gene: TRBJ2-7

CDR3 protein: CASSALSAASYEQYF
CDR3 DNA: TGTGCCAGCAGCGCCCTAAGCGCTGCCTCCTACGAGCAGTACTTC
V gene: TRBV7-2
clone size: -
D gene: -
CDR3 length: 15
J gene: TRBJ2-7

CDR3 protein: CASSLERNYGYTF
CDR3 DNA: TGTGCCAGCAGCTTAGAACGGAACTATGGCTACACCTTC
V gene: TRBV7-8
clone size: -
D gene: -
CDR3 length: 13
J gene: TRBJ1-2

CDR3 protein: CASSRWAPGEPQHF
CDR3 DNA: TGTGCCAGCAGCCGATGGGCCCCAGGGGAGCCCCAGCATTTT
V gene: TRBV7-8
clone size: -
D gene: -
CDR3 length: 14
J gene: TRBJ1-5

CDR3 protein: CASSLGRLMNTEAFF
CDR3 DNA: TGTGCCAGCAGCTTAGGGCGGCTCATGAACACTGAAGCTTTCTTT
V gene: TRBV7-9
clone size: once
D gene: -
CDR3 length: 15
J gene: TRBJ1-1

CDR3 protein: CASGWGGGTEAFF
CDR3 DNA: TGTGCCAGCGGCTGGGGGGGAGGCACTGAAGCTTTCTTT
V gene: TRBV7-9
clone size: -
D gene: -
CDR3 length: 13
J gene: TRBJ1-1

CDR3 protein: CASRSQENTEAFF
CDR3 DNA: TGTGCCAGCAGATCTCAGGAGAACACTGAAGCTTTCTTT
V gene: TRBV6-1
clone size: -
D gene: -
CDR3 length: 13
J gene: TRBJ1-1

CDR3 protein: CASSDTGNYGYTF
CDR3 DNA: TGTGCCAGCAGTGATACAGGAAACTATGGCTACACCTTC
V gene: TRBV6-5
clone size: -
D gene: -
CDR3 length: 13
J gene: TRBJ1-2

CDR3 protein: CASSLRGRAGYNEQFF
CDR3 DNA: TGTGCCAGCAGCTTACGCGGGAGGGCGGGCTACAATGAGCAGTTCTTC
V gene: TRBV11-3
clone size: -
D gene: TRBD2
CDR3 length: 16
J gene: TRBJ2-1

CDR3 protein: CAHGGGDTRNEQFF
CDR3 DNA: TGTGCCCATGGAGGTGGAGACACACGGAATGAGCAGTTCTTC
V gene: TRBV10-3
clone size: -
D gene: -
CDR3 length: 14
J gene: TRBJ2-1

CDR3 protein: CASRMGGRAQAGVNEKLFF
CDR3 DNA: TGTGCCAGTCGAATGGGTGGCAGGGCCCAGGCTGGCGTAAATGAAAAACTGTTTTTT
V gene: TRBV19
clone size: -
D gene: -
CDR3 length: 19
J gene: TRBJ1-4

CDR3 protein: CASSRAQETQYF
CDR3 DNA: TGTGCCAGCAGTAGGGCCCAAGAGACCCAGTACTTC
V gene: TRBV2
clone size: -
D gene: -
CDR3 length: 12
J gene: TRBJ2-5

CDR3 protein: CASSFGTANYGYTF
CDR3 DNA: TGTGCCAGCAGCTTCGGGACAGCTAACTATGGCTACACCTTC
V gene: TRBV5-4
clone size: -
D gene: TRBD1
CDR3 length: 14
J gene: TRBJ1-2

CDR3 protein: CASSSDSNYGYTF
CDR3 DNA: TGTGCCAGCTCATCGGACAGCAACTATGGCTACACCTTC
V gene: TRBV18
clone size: -
D gene: -
CDR3 length: 13
J gene: TRBJ1-2

CDR3 protein: CASSVAGSQETQYF
CDR3 DNA: TGTGCCAGCAGCGTAGCGGGCTCACAAGAGACCCAGTACTTC
V gene: TRBV5-4
clone size: -
D gene: TRBD2
CDR3 length: 14
J gene: TRBJ2-5

CDR3 protein: CASRRTNEKLFF
CDR3 DNA: TGTGCCAGCCGAAGAACTAATGAAAAACTGTTTTTT
V gene: TRBV6-5
clone size: few
D gene: -
CDR3 length: 12
J gene: TRBJ1-4

CDR3 protein: CASSPPGQANYGYTF
CDR3 DNA: TGTGCCAGCAGCCCGCCGGGACAGGCTAACTATGGCTACACCTTC
V gene: TRBV7-9
clone size: -
D gene: TRBD1
CDR3 length: 15
J gene: TRBJ1-2

CDR3 protein: CASSVVGQDNEQFF
CDR3 DNA: TGTGCCAGCAGCGTAGTGGGACAGGACAATGAGCAGTTCTTC
V gene: TRBV9
clone size: -
D gene: TRBD1
CDR3 length: 14
J gene: TRBJ2-1

CDR3 protein: CASSCPGQGRGNQPQHF
CDR3 DNA: TGTGCCAGCAGCTGTCCGGGACAGGGGAGGGGAAATCAGCCCCAGCATTTT
V gene: TRBV7-7
clone size: -
D gene: TRBD1
CDR3 length: 17
J gene: TRBJ1-5

CDR3 protein: CASRGDTDTQYF
CDR3 DNA: TGTGCCAGCAGGGGGGATACAGATACGCAGTATTTT
V gene: TRBV9
clone size: -
D gene: -
CDR3 length: 12
J gene: TRBJ2-3

CDR3 protein: CASSIKDGNTIYF
CDR3 DNA: TGTGCCAGTAGTATAAAGGATGGAAACACCATATATTTT
V gene: TRBV19
clone size: -
D gene: -
CDR3 length: 13
J gene: TRBJ1-3

CDR3 protein: CASSLSGRGNEQFF
CDR3 DNA: TGTGCCAGCAGTTTGAGCGGGAGGGGCAATGAGCAGTTCTTC
V gene: TRBV27
clone size: -
D gene: TRBD2
CDR3 length: 14
J gene: TRBJ2-1

CDR3 protein: CASSLGLGSTYNEQFF
CDR3 DNA: TGCGCCAGCAGCTTGGGGCTTGGTAGCACCTACAATGAGCAGTTCTTC
V gene: TRBV5-1
clone size: -
D gene: -
CDR3 length: 16
J gene: TRBJ2-1

CDR3 protein: CASSIILSGRGYTF
CDR3 DNA: TGTGCCAGCAGCATTATCCTCTCAGGGAGAGGCTACACCTTC
V gene: TRBV5-6
clone size: -
D gene: -
CDR3 length: 14
J gene: TRBJ1-2

CDR3 protein: CASSLEGLAGYRLYNEQFF
CDR3 DNA: TGCGCCAGCAGCTTGGAAGGACTAGCGGGATACCGCCTCTACAATGAGCAGTTCTTC
V gene: TRBV5-1
clone size: -
D gene: TRBD2
CDR3 length: 19
J gene: TRBJ2-1

CDR3 protein: CASSLVIQGTGELFF
CDR3 DNA: TGCGCCAGCAGCTTGGTAATCCAGGGAACCGGGGAGCTGTTTTTT
V gene: TRBV5-1
clone size: -
D gene: -
CDR3 length: 15
J gene: TRBJ2-2

CDR3 protein: CASALAGGPTDTQYF
CDR3 DNA: TGTGCCAGCGCGCTAGCGGGGGGGCCGACAGATACGCAGTATTTT
V gene: TRBV7-7
clone size: few
D gene: TRBD2
CDR3 length: 15
J gene: TRBJ2-3

CDR3 protein: CASSYPSGDQPQHF
CDR3 DNA: TGTGCCAGCAGTTACCCATCAGGGGATCAGCCCCAGCATTTT
V gene: TRBV6-5
clone size: -
D gene: -
CDR3 length: 14
J gene: TRBJ1-5

CDR3 protein: CASSLDTQGVLFF
CDR3 DNA: TGTGCCAGCAGCTTAGATACACAGGGGGTTCTGTTCTTC
V gene: TRBV11-2
clone size: -
D gene: TRBD1
CDR3 length: 13
J gene: TRBJ2-1